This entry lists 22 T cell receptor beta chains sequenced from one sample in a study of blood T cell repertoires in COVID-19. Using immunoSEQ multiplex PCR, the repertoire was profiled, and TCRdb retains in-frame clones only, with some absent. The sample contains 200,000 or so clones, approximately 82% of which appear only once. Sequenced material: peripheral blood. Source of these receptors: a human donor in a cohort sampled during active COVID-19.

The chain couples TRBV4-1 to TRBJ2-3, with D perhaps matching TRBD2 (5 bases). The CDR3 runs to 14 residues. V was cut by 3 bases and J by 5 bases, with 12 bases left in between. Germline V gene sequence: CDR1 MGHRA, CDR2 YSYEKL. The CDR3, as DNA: TGCGCCAGCAGCCAGGGGTTAGGGAGAGATACGCAGTATTTT. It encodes CASSQGLGRDTQYF.

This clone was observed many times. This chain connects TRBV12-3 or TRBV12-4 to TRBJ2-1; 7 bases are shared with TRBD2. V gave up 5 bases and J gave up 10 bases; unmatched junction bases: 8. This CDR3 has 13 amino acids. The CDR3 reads CASSPGLGYEQFF. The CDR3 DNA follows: TGTGCCAGCAGTCCCGGACTAGGATACGAGCAGTTCTTC.

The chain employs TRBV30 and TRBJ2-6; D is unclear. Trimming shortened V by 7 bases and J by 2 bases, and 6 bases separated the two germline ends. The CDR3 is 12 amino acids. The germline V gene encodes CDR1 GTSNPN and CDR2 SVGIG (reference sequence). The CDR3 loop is CALSAGANVLTF. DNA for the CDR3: TGTGCCTTGAGCGCTGGGGCCAACGTCCTGACTTTC. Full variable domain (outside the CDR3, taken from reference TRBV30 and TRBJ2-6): SQTIHQWPATLVQPVGSPLSLECTVEGTSNPNLYWYRQAAGRGLQLLFYSVGIGQISSEVPQNLSASRPQDRQFILSSKKLLLSDSGFYLCALSAGANVLTFGAGSRLTVL.

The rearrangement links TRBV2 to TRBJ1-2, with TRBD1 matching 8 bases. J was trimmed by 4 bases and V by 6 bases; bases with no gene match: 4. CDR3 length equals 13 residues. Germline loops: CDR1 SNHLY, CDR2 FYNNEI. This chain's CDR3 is CASSPGQGYGYTF. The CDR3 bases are TGTGCCAGCAGCCCTGGACAGGGCTATGGCTACACCTTC.

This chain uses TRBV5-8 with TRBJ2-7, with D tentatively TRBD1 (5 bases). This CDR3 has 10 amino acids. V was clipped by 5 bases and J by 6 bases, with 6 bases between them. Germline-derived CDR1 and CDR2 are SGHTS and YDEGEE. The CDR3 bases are TGTGCCAGCAGGGGGCGCGAGCAGTACTTC. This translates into CASRGREQYF.

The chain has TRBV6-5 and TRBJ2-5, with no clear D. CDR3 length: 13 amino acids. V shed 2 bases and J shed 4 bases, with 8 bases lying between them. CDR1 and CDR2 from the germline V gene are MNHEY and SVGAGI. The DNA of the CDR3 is TGTGCCAGCAGTTACGCCCCGAGAGAGACCCAGTACTTC. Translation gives CASSYAPRETQYF.

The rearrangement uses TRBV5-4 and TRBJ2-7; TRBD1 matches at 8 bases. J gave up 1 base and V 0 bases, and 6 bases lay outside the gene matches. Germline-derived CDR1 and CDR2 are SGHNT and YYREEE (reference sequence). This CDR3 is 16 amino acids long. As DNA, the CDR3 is TGTGCCAGCAGCTTGGGACAGGGGCTTACATCCTACGAGCAGTACTTC. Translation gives CASSLGQGLTSYEQYF.

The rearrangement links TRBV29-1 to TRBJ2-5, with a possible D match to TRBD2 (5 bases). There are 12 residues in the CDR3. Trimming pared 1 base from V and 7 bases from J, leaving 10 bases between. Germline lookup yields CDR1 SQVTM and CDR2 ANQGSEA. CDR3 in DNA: TGCAGCGTTGAAGGACTATTCGGGACCCAGTACTTC. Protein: CSVEGLFGTQYF.

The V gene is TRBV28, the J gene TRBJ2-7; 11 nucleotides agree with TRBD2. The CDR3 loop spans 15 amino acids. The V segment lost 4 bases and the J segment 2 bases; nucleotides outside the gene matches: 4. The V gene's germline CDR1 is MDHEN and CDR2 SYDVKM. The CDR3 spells CASSYIAGGPYEQYF. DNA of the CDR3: TGTGCCAGCAGTTATATAGCGGGAGGGCCCTACGAGCAGTACTTC.

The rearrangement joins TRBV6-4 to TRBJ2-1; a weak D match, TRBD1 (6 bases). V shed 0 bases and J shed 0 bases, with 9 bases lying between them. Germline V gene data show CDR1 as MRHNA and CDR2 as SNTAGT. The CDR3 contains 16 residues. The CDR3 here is CASSDSGASSYNEQFF. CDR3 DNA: TGTGCCAGCAGTGACTCGGGGGCTAGCTCCTACAATGAGCAGTTCTTC.

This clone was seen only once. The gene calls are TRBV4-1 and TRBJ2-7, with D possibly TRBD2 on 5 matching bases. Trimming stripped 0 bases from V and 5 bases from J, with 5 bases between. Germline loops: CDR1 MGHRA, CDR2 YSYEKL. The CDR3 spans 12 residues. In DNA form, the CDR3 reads TGCGCCAGCAGCCAAGACGGGAACGAGCAGTACTTC. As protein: CASSQDGNEQYF.

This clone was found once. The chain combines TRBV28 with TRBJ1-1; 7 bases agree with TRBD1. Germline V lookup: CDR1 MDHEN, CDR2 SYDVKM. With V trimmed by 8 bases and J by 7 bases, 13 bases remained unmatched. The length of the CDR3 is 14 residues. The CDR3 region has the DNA TGTGCCAGCCCCCCTGACAGGGTGAGCAGTGAAGCTTTCTTT. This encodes CASPPDRVSSEAFF.

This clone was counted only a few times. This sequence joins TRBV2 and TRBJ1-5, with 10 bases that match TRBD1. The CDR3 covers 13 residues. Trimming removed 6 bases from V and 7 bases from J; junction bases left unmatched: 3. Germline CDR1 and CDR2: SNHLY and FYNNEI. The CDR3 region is CASRGTGAQPQHF. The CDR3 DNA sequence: TGTGCCAGCAGGGGGACAGGGGCACAGCCCCAGCATTTT.

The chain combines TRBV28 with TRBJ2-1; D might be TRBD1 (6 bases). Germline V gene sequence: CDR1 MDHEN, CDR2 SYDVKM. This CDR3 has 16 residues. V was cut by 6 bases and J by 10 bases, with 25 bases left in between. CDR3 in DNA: TGTGCCAGCAGCCTTACGGCCTTCTCCGGGACAATGGAGCAGTTCTTC. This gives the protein CASSLTAFSGTMEQFF.

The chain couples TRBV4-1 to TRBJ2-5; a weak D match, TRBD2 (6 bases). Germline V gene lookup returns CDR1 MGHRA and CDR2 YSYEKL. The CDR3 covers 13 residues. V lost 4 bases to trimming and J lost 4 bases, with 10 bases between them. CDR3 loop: CASSPVGGETQYF. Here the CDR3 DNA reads TGCGCCAGCAGCCCCGTCGGGGGAGAGACCCAGTACTTC.

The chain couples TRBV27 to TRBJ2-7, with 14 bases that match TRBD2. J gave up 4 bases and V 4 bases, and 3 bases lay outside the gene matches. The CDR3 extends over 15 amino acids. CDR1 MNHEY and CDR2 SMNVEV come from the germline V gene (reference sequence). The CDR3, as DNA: TGTGCCAGCAGTTGGGGACTAGCGGGAGAATACGAGCAGTACTTC. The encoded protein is CASSWGLAGEYEQYF.

The DNA for the CDR3 is TGTGCCAGCAGCTTTTGGACAGGGTCCCGGGTGTGGTACTTC. This sequence encodes CASSFWTGSRVWYF. J is TRBJ2-7 and V is TRBV5-5; 8 bases align to TRBD1. The CDR3 has 14 residues. Looked up from germline, CDR1 is SGHKS and CDR2 is YYEKEE (reference sequence). The ends lost 2 bases at V and 12 bases at J; junction bases unmatched: 13.

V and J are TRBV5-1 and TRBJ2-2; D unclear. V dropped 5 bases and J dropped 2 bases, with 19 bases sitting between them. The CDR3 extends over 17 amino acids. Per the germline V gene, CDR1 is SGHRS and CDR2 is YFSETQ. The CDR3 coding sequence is TGCGCCAGCAGACCTGACACGACACCCCTAAACACCGGGGAGCTGTTTTTT. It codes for CASRPDTTPLNTGELFF.

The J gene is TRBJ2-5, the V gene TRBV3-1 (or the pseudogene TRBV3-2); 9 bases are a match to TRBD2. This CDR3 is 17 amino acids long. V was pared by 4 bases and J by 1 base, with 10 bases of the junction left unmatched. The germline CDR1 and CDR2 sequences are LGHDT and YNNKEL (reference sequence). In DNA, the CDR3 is TGTGCCAGCAGCCGGGGAGGGGCTAGCGGGGTCCAAGAGACCCAGTACTTC. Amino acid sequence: CASSRGGASGVQETQYF.

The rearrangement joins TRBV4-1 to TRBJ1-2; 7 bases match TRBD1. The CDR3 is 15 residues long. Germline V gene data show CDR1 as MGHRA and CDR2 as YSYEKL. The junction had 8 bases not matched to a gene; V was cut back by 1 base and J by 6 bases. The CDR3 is CASSQVGTGEHGYTF. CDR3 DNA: TGCGCCAGCAGCCAAGTGGGTACAGGGGAACATGGCTACACCTTC.

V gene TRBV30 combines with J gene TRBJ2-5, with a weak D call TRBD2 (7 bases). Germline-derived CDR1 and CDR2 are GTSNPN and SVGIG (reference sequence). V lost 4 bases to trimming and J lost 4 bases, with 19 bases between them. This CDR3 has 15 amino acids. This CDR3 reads CAWTKGGLGGETQYF. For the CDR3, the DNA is TGTGCCTGGACCAAGGGGGGGCTAGGGGGAGAGACCCAGTACTTC.

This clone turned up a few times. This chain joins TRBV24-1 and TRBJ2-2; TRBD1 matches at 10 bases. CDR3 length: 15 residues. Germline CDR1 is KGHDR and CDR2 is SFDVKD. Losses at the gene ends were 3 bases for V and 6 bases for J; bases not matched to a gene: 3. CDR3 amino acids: CATSDDRGPSGELFF. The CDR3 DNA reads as TGTGCCACCAGTGATGACAGGGGGCCCTCCGGGGAGCTGTTTTTT.